This TCR beta chain came from a study of OX40 agonist ivuxolimab in advanced cancers. Study-wide context: Previous treatment with anti-PD-1, anti-PD-L1 or anti-CTLA-4 therapy was allowed; about 44% had received some.

The repertoire was sequenced with immunoSEQ multiplex PCR; TCRdb's copy has only in-frame clones and lacks some. The table shows 65,000 to 80,000 clones, with around nine tenths occurring only once. The CDR3 runs to 13 residues. V gave up 5 bases and J gave up 0 bases, with 7 bases separating them. From germline, CDR1 is MNHNS and CDR2 SASEGT. The sequence was collected from an adult with an advanced solid tumor such as melanoma, head and neck, liver or kidney cancer. The rearrangement uses TRBV6-1 and TRBJ1-2; D call uncertain. Sequencing used CD4+ or CD8+ T cells sorted from blood, obtained in a trial of the OX40 agonist ivuxolimab. DNA for the CDR3: TGTGCCAGCAGTCCAACAGCTAACTATGGCTACACCTTC. It codes for CASSPTANYGYTF.